This T cell receptor (beta chain) was sequenced during a study of blood T cell repertoires in COVID-19. Study-wide background: Nucleic acid was either cDNA or gDNA, and it came from T cells, B-cell-depleted T cells, or PBMCs.

TCRdb keeps only in-frame clones here, not all; method: immunoSEQ multiplex PCR. The table lists some 43,000 clones, about four fifths of them singletons, with less than 40% in the top ten. The germline V and J ends were trimmed by 3 bases and 4 bases, with 10 bases remaining between them. Germline V lookup: CDR1 SGHTA, CDR2 FQGTGA. The CDR3 consists of 15 residues. This clone was observed a few times. This TCR came from a man between 35 and 55 years old with active or convalescent COVID-19. V usage is TRBV7-3 and J usage is TRBJ2-6; tentative D call: TRBD2 (5 bases). What was sequenced was peripheral blood. CDR3 in amino acids: CASSFGETGANVLTF. DNA for the CDR3: TGTGCCAGCAGCTTCGGGGAGACCGGGGCCAACGTCCTGACTTTC.